This TCR beta chain derives from a study of radiotherapy plus CTLA-4 blockade in lung cancer. Study details: Among enrolled patients, about 18% responded and 31% achieved disease control. General study findings and limits: Researchers report tumor-derived TCR clones expanding in blood after radiotherapy plus ipilimumab.

This clone was counted at least ten times. The antigen is not known. Germline values: CDR1 LGHNT, CDR2 FRNRAP. J lost 2 bases, V lost 3 bases, and 10 bases had no gene match. The CDR3 covers 18 residues. This table comes from immunoSEQ multiplex PCR, and its TCRdb copy is limited to in-frame clones, with some not included. The top ten clones hold around 3.3% of a sample with approximately 50,000 clones, about three quarters of them seen once. The chain links TRBV12-5 to TRBJ2-3; 11 bases agree with TRBD2. The material sequenced was peripheral blood, taken from a patient treated with radiotherapy plus ipilimumab. The TCR was taken from a human donor with non-small cell lung cancer who had a complete response to radiotherapy plus ipilimumab. In DNA, the CDR3 is TGTGCTAGTGGTTTCCCTGGGGTACTAGCGGGGGACACAGATACGCAGTATTTT. Translated, it gives CASGFPGVLAGDTDTQYF.